This T cell receptor beta chain derives from a study of blood T cell repertoires in COVID-19. This clone turned up a few times. Libraries were prepared by immunoSEQ multiplex PCR; TCRdb keeps only in-frame clonotypes and omits some of them. The sample lists about 300,000 clones, about nine tenths occurring once. From germline, CDR1 is SNHLY and CDR2 FYNNEI. Trimming cost V 7 bases and J 0 bases, with 9 bases left between them. The CDR3 sequence is 14 residues long. The V and J genes are TRBV2 and TRBJ2-2; D possibly corresponds to TRBD1 (6 bases). Sample: PBMCs or T cells enriched from blood (not recorded which). The TCR comes from a man under 40 who had recovered from COVID-19. CDR3 nucleotides: TGTGCCAGCAAGGACAGACCGAACACCGGGGAGCTGTTTTTT. Translating it yields CASKDRPNTGELFF.